This T cell receptor (beta chain) was observed in a study of PD-1 blockade in classical Hodgkin lymphoma (dated by TCRdb to about 2020). Study-level background: Nivolumab dosing was 3 mg/kg intravenously every 2 weeks, continuing until either disease progression or unacceptable toxicity. A peripheral blood immune signature of response to PD-1 blockade in classical Hodgkin lymphoma was defined using TCR beta sequencing and CyTOF.

This clone was seen at least ten times. It lacks a known antigen. Base qualities are not provided; no much larger clone lies one nucleotide away. Genomic DNA was isolated using the Qiagen DNeasy kit from unsorted PBMCs as well as from negatively selected CD4+ and CD8+ fractions. Using primers that anneal to V and J segments, immunoSEQ multiplex PCR amplified the TCR beta CDR3 regions. A synthetic immune receptor repertoire was used to minimize amplification bias, and any residual bias was removed computationally once sequencing was done. In the source study's methods: Custom Python scripts were used to quantify repertoire diversity as the Shannon entropy index. The unsorted, CD4+ and CD8+ repertoires were each analyzed separately, with the exception of combined analyses, where CD4+ and CD8+ sequences were merged in silico. Clonal expansion was defined as at least a 2-fold frequency increase after treatment relative to C1D1, with a pseudocount of 0.5 for undetected baseline clones. Singleton clones were defined as clones with 0 or 1 copy at C1D1, and non-singleton clones were defined as clones with 2 or more copies. Clones expanded in unsorted samples were assigned a CD4+, CD8+ or unknown annotation through matching of protein sequences in sorted samples from the same patient. Diversity changes from C1D1 to C4D1 were tested in paired samples using Wilcoxon tests. TCRdb re-hosts the immuneACCESS table, in-frame sequences only. Its copies lack some clones; in the studies checked, an unresolved V gene accounts for under half of them, and the cause for the rest is not known. D and trimming were read from the DNA, whereas the V and J calls and clone size are those reported in that table. The sample table records approximately 44,000 clones; 55% to 75% of these occur just once. The top ten hold 2.5% to 3.5% of the sample.

Results the study describes overall, beyond this receptor: Diversity was lower in patients who began nivolumab less than 1 year after ASCT, so these patients were left out of later analyses to avoid confounding by immune reconstitution. A significant rise by C4D1 was seen in CD4+ but not CD8+ TCR diversity (p=0.0027 vs p=0.16), with the rise being most apparent in complete responders (p=0.02). Newly diagnosed patients were reported to have lower baseline TCR diversity than healthy donors, and relapsed/refractory patients were reported to have lower baseline TCR diversity still. The study was restricted to a single clinical trial cohort, and the causes of repertoire differences, possibly disease activity or prior therapy, were left undefined. Among trial patients, those achieving complete response had baseline diversity similar to that of newly diagnosed patients, while diversity was significantly lower in partial responders and progressors.

The CDR3 sequence holds 12 residues, the cysteine and phenylalanine included. The kept DNA is CDR3 alone, 36 bases in frame from the first base. Here V drops 6 bases and J drops 6 bases, and the junction holds 2 bases not matched to any gene. According to the germline V gene, CDR1 reads MNHEY and CDR2 reads SVGAGI. Reading the label with the study, this specimen's time point is: cycle 1 day 1 (C1D1), immediately before nivolumab initiation. All trial patients had relapsed after autologous stem cell transplantation, with cohorts A, B and C differing in prior brentuximab vedotin exposure. The trial cohort included 55 to 65 patients with relapsed/refractory classical Hodgkin lymphoma, and each patient had a best overall response of complete response, partial response or progressive disease. Single-agent nivolumab was administered to trial patients in the multi-cohort phase II CheckMate 205 trial. An independent review committee assessed best overall response using the 2007 International Working Group response criteria. PBMCs from the trial were collected at three points: immediately before nivolumab initiation (C1D1), and during therapy at cycle 2 day 1 and cycle 4 day 1. After peripheral blood was drawn into 8 mL Vacutainer Cell Preparation Tubes, PBMCs were isolated by centrifugation and then cryopreserved.

The rearrangement joined TRBV6-5 to TRBJ1-5; 7 middle bases align to TRBD1. The receptor comes from a human donor with classical Hodgkin lymphoma. Sequencing used peripheral blood mononuclear cells (PBMCs), obtained at baseline. The DNA is as follows: TGTGCCAGCAGAACAGGGGTTCAGCCCCAGCATTTT. Translated, this is CASRTGVQPQHF.